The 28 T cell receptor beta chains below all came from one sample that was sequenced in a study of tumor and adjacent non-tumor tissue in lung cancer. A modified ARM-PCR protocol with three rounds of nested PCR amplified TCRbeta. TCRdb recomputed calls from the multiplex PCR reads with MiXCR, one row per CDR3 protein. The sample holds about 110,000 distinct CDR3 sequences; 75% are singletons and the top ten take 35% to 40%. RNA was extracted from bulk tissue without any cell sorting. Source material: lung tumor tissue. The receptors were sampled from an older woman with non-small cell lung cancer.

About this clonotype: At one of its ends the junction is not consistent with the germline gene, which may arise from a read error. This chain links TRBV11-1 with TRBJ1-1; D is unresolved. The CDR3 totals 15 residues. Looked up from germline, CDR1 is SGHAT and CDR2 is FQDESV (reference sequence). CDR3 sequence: CASRLDSGSVTEAFF. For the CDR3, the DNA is TGTGCCAGCAGATTAGATTCGGGGAGTGTCACTGAAGCTTTCTTT.

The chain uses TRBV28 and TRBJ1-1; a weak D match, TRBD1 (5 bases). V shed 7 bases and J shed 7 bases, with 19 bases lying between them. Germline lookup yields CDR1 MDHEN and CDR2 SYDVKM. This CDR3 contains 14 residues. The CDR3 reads CASTLGGGALEAFF. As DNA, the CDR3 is TGTGCCAGCACCCTAGGTGGGGGAGCGCTTGAAGCTTTCTTT.

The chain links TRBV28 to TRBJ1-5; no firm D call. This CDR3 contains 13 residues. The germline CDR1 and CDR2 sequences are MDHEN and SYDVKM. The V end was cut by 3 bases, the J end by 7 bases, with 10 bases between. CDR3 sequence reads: CASSFGGWQPQHF. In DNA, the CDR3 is TGTGCCAGCAGTTTTGGTGGTTGGCAGCCCCAGCATTTT.

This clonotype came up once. Here the CDR3 reads CSARSNTGGLFF. The CDR3, as DNA: TGCAGTGCTAGGTCGAACACCGGGGGTCTGTTTTTT. The chain has TRBV20-1 and TRBJ2-2; the D gene is possibly TRBD2 (6 bases). Trimming removed 3 bases at V and 14 bases at J, with 16 bases between. The CDR3 totals 12 residues. Germline CDR1 DFQATT, CDR2 SNEGSKA (reference sequence).

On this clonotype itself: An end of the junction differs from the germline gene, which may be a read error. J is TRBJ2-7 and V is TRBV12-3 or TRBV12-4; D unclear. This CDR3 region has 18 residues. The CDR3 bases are TGTGCCAGCAGCATACTCGGTTTATACGAGAGCGACTCCTGCGAGCAGTACTTC. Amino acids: CASSILGLYESDSCEQYF.

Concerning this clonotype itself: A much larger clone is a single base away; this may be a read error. The CDR3 nucleotides read TGTGCCAGCAGCTACTCGTGGCGTGAGGACACTGAAGCTTTCTTT. It specifies CASSYSWREDTEAFF. This sequence joins TRBV11-2 and TRBJ1-1, with no clear D. The CDR3 has 15 amino acids. From germline, CDR1 is SGHAT and CDR2 FQNNGV. V was clipped by 4 bases and J by 3 bases, with 15 bases between them. Full variable domain (rest looked up from reference TRBV11-2 and TRBJ1-1): EAGVAQSPRYKIIEKRQSVAFWCNPISGHATLYWYQQILGQGPKLLIQFQNNGVVDDSQLPKDRFSAERLKGVDSTLKIQPAKLEDSAVYLCASSYSWREDTEAFFGQGTRLTVV.

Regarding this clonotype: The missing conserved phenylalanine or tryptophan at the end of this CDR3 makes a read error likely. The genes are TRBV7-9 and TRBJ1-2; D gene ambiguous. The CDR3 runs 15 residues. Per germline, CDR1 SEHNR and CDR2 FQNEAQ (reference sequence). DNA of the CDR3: TGTGCCAGTAGCTTAGCAAAGGACGGAAACTATGGCTACACCTAC. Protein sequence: CASSLAKDGNYGYTY.

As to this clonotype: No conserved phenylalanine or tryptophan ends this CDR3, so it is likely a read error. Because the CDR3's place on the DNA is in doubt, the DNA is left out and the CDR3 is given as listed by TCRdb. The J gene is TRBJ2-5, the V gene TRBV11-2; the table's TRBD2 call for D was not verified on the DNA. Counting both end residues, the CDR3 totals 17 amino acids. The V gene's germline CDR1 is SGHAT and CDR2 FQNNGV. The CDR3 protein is CASSLVVAGGTEETQYY.

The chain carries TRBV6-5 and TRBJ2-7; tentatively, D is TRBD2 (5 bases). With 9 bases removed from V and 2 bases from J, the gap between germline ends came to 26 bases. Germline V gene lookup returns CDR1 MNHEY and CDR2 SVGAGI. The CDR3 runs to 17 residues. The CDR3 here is CASLTTLSAAPTYEQYF. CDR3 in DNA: TGTGCCAGTCTCACCACACTTAGCGCGGCCCCGACCTACGAGCAGTACTTC.

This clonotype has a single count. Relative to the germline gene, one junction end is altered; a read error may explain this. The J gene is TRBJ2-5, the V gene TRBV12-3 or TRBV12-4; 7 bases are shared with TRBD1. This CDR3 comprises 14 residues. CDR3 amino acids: CARSFAGTEETQYF. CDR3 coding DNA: TGTGCCAGGAGTTTTGCAGGGACAGAAGAGACCCAGTACTTC.

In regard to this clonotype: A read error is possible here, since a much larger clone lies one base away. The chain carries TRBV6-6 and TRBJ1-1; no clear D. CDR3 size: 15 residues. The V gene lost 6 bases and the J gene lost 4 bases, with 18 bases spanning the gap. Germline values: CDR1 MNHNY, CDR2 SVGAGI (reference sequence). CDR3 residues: CASRQEFGLSTEAFF. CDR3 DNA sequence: TGTGCCAGCAGACAAGAGTTTGGACTCAGCACTGAAGCTTTCTTT.

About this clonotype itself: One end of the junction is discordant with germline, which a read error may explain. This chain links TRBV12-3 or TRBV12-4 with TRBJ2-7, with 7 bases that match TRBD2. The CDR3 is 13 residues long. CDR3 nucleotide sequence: TGTGTCAGCCTTGGGGGGGGATCCTACCAACAGTACTTC. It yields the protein CVSLGGGSYQQYF.

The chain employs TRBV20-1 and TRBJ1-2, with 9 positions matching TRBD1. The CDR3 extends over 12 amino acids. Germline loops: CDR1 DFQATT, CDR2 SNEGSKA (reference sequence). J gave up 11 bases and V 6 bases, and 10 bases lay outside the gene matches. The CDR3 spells CSAGQGRDSYTF. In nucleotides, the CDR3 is TGCAGTGCGGGACAGGGAAGGGACAGTTACACCTTC.

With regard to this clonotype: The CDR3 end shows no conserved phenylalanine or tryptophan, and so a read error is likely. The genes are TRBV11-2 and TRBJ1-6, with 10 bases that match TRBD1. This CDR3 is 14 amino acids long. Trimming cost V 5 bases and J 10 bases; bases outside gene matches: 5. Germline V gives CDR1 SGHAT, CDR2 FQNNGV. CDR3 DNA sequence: TGTGCCAGCAGCATGGACAGGGGGAGCTCACCCCTCCACATT. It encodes CASSMDRGSSPLHI.

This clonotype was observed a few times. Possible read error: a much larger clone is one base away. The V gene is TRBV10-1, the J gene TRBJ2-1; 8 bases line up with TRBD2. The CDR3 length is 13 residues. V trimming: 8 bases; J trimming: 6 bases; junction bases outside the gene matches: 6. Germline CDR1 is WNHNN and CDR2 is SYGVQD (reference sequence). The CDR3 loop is CASCIGLANEQFF. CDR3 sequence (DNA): TGCGCCAGCTGCATAGGACTAGCCAATGAGCAGTTCTTC.

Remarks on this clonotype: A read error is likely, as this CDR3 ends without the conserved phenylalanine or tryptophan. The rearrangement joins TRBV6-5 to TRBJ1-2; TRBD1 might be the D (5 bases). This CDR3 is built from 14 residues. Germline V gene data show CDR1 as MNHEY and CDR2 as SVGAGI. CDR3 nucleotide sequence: TGTACCAGCAGTTATAAGGGGCGCATGTATGGCTACACCTTA. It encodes CTSSYKGRMYGYTL.

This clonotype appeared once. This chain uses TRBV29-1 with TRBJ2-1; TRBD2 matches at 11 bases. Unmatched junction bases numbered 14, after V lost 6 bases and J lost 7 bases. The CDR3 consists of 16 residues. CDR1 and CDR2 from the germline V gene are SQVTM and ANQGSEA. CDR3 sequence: CSVCTSGGTGVNEQFF. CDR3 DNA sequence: TGCAGCGTCTGTACTAGCGGGGGTACCGGAGTGAATGAGCAGTTCTTC.

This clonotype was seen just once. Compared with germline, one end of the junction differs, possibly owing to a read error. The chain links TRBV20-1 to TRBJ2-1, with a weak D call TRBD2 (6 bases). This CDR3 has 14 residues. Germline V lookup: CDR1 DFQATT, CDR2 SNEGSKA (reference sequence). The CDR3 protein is CSGAKGLPNNEQFF. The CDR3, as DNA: TGCAGTGGCGCGAAGGGACTCCCTAACAATGAACAGTTCTTC.

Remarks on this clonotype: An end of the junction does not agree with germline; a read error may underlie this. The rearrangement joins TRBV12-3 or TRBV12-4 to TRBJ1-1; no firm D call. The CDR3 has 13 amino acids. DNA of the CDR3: TGTGCCAGCAATCTAGAGATGAGGGCTGAAGCTGTCTTT. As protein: CASNLEMRAEAVF.

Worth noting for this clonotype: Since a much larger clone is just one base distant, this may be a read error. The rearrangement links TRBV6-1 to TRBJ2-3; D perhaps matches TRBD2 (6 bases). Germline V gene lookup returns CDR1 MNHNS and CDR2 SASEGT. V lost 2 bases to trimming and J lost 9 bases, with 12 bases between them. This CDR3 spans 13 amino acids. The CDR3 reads CASSESGWWTQYF. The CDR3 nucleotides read TGTGCCAGCAGTGAAAGCGGGTGGTGGACGCAGTATTTT.

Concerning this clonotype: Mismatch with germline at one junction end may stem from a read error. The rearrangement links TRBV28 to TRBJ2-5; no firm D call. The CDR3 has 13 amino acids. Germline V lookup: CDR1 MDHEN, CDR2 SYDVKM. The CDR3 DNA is TGTGCCAGCAGATGGGTGATGGAAGAGGCCCAGTACTTC. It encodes CASRWVMEEAQYF.

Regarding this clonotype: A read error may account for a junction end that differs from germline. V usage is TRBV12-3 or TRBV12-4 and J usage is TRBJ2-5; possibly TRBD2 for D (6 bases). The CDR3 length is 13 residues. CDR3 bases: TGCGTCGGCACTCAGGGAGGACAAGAGACCCAGTACTTC. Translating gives CVGTQGGQETQYF.

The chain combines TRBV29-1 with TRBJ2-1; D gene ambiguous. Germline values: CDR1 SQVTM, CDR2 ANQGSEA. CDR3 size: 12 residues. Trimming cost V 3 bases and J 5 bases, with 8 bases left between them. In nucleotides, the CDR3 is TGCAGCGTTGATGCAAGAAACAATGAGCAGTTCTTC. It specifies CSVDARNNEQFF.

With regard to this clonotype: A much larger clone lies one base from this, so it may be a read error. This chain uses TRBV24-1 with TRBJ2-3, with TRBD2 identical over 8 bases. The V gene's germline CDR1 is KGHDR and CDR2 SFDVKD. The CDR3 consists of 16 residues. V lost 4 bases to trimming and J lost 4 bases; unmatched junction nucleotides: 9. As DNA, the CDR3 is TGTGCCACCAGTGAGATAGCGGGAAGGACCGCAGATACGCAGTATTTT. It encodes CATSEIAGRTADTQYF.

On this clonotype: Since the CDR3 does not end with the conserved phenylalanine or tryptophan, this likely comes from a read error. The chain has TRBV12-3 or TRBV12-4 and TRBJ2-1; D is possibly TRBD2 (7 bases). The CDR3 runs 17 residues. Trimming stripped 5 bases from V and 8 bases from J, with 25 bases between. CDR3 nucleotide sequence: TGTGCCAGCAGTCTGAGGGTAGTGGGGGGGCCAAGGGATGAGCAGTTCTAC. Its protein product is CASSLRVVGGPRDEQFY.

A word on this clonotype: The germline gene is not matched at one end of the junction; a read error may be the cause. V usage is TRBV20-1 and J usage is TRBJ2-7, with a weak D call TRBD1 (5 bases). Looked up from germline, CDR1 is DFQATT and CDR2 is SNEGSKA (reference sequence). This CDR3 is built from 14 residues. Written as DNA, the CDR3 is TGCAATGCTGGGCTTACGGTGGGGCATTACGAGCAGTACTTC. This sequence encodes CNAGLTVGHYEQYF.

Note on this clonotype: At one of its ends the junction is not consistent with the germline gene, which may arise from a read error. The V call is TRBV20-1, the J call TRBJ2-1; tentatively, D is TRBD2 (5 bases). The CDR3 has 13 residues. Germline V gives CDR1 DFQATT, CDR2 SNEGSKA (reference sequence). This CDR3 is CSARREQYNEQFF. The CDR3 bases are TGCAGCGCTAGAAGGGAGCAATACAATGAGCAGTTTTTC.

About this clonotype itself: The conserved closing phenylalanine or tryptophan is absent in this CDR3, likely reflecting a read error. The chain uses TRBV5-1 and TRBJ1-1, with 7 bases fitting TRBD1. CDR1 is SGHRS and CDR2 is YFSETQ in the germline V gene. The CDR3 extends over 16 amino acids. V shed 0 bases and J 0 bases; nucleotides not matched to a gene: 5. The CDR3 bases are TGCGCCAGCAGCTTGGAAGGGGGCCCTATGAACACTGAAGCTTTCCTT. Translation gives CASSLEGGPMNTEAFL.